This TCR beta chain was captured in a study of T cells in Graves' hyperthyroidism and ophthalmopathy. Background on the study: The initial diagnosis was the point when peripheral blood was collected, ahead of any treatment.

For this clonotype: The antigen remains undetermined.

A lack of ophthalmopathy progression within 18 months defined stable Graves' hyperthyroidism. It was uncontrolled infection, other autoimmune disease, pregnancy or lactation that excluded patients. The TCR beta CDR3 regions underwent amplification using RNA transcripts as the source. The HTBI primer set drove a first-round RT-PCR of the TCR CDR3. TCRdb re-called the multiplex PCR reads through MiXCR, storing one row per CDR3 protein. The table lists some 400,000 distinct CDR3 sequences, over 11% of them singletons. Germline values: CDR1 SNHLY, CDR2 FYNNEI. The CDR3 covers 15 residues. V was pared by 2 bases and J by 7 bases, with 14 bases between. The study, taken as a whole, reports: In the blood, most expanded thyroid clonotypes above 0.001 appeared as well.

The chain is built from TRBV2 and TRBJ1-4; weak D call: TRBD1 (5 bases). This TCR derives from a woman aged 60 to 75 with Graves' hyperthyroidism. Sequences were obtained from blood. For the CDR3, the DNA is TGTGCCAGCAGTGAATTGGGGCAGGGTACTGAAAAACTGTTTTTT. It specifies CASSELGQGTEKLFF.